The rows below give T cell receptor beta chains drawn from one sample of a study of response to subunit inactivated influenza vaccine. TCRdb re-derived calls from the RT-PCR reads in MiXCR, one entry per CDR3 protein. The sample lists 150,000 or so distinct CDR3 sequences, roughly 10% occurring once. Sequencing was performed on CD8+ T cells sorted from PBMCs, taken 23 to 25 months after vaccination. The receptor source for this set is a man aged 45 to 75 who received an inactivated influenza vaccine. The CDR3 runs from the conserved cysteine through the conserved F or W. A D gene is named only where the DNA matches it firmly. Clone size is shown for a subset of rows, as once, few, many or a class of expanded clone.

clone size,V gene,D gene,J gene,CDR3 protein,CDR3 DNA
few,TRBV9,-,TRBJ2-1,CASSLQRLGSNEQFF,TGTGCCAGCAGCCTCCAGCGTCTGGGCAGCAATGAGCAGTTCTTC
-,TRBV7-9,-,TRBJ2-2,CATIPPGELFF,TGTGCCACTATCCCCCCCGGGGAGCTGTTTTTT
few,TRBV29-1,-,TRBJ2-5,CSVELGHAGLETQYF,TGCAGCGTTGAATTGGGACATGCGGGCTTGGAGACCCAGTACTTC
many,TRBV12-3/TRBV12-4,TRBD1,TRBJ2-1,CASSSGTVDNEQFF,TGTGCCAGCAGTTCCGGGACAGTGGACAATGAGCAGTTCTTC
many,TRBV25-1,-,TRBJ2-1,CASSEYGAAPYNEQFF,TGTGCCAGCAGTGAATATGGGGCGGCCCCCTACAATGAGCAGTTCTTC
many,TRBV19,-,TRBJ2-6,CASSQALVGTGSSGANVLTF,TGTGCCAGTAGCCAAGCCCTGGTAGGGACGGGATCTTCGGGGGCCAACGTCCTGACTTTC
few,TRBV7-2,TRBD1,TRBJ1-5,CASSFWTGDFNQPQHF,TGTGCCAGCAGCTTCTGGACAGGAGACTTCAATCAGCCCCAGCATTTT
-,TRBV20-1,-,TRBJ1-1,CSVDSWTQLTEAFF,TGCAGTGTCGACTCCTGGACTCAACTCACTGAAGCTTTCTTT
-,TRBV3-1,TRBD1,TRBJ2-7,CASSWVRGTGTYEQYF,TGTGCCAGCAGTTGGGTCCGAGGGACAGGGACCTACGAGCAGTACTTC
-,TRBV2,-,TRBJ2-1,CASSPSDSGSYNEQFF,TGTGCCAGCAGTCCATCTGACTCTGGGTCCTACAATGAGCAGTTCTTC
many,TRBV4-3,TRBD2,TRBJ2-4,CASSQDASGKDIQYF,TGCGCCAGCAGCCAAGATGCTAGCGGGAAGGACATTCAGTACTTC
few,TRBV15,TRBD1,TRBJ2-1,CATSKDRDGNEQFF,TGTGCCACCAGCAAAGACAGGGACGGCAATGAGCAGTTCTTC
many,TRBV6-5,-,TRBJ2-1,CASSREYNEQFF,TGTGCCAGCAGCCGAGAGTACAATGAGCAGTTCTTC
-,TRBV5-6,-,TRBJ2-7,CASSSGTGVGSYEQYF,TGTGCCAGCAGCTCCGGTACGGGAGTAGGCTCCTACGAGCAGTACTTC
-,TRBV6-6,-,TRBJ2-7,CASTDANPYEQYF,TGTGCCAGCACCGACGCAAATCCCTACGAGCAGTACTTC
-,TRBV12-3/TRBV12-4,-,TRBJ1-3,CASSFGQSYSGNTIYF,TGTGCCAGCAGTTTTGGGCAGAGCTACTCTGGAAACACCATATATTTT
many,TRBV4-3,TRBD2,TRBJ2-3,CASSQDTGRAGDTQYF,TGCGCCAGCAGCCAAGATACCGGGAGGGCCGGAGATACGCAGTATTTT
once,TRBV6-2/TRBV6-3,TRBD1,TRBJ2-1,CASSYSLGTDNEQFF,TGTGCCAGCAGTTACTCCTTAGGGACAGACAATGAGCAGTTCTTC
-,TRBV5-6,-,TRBJ1-2,CASSLSSNYGYTF,TGTGCCAGCAGCTTGTCCTCTAACTATGGCTACACCTTC
-,TRBV11-2,-,TRBJ2-7,CASTRITGVGYEQYF,TGTGCCAGCACCAGAATCACGGGGGTCGGGTACGAGCAGTACTTC
few,TRBV29-1,-,TRBJ2-2,CSVGFGTSNTGELFF,TGCAGCGTTGGTTTCGGGACATCGAACACCGGGGAGCTGTTTTTT